A selection of T cell receptor beta chains follows, all from one sample in a study of CD8+ T cells in alopecia areata. Sequencing used immunoSEQ multiplex PCR; TCRdb keeps in-frame clones, though not all of them. The sample has around 270,000 clones, 55% to 75% seen once; the top ten hold under 2%. Specimen: CD4+ T cells sorted from blood, collected at week 24, from a patient treated with tofacitinib. Receptors originate from a human donor with alopecia areata. CDR3s include the opening cysteine and the closing phenylalanine or tryptophan. D genes are given only for firm matches. Expanded clones get a size class; other rows say once, few or many, or leave the size out.

d_gene,v_gene,abundance,j_gene,CDR3aa,CDR3nt
TRBD1,TRBV7-8,many,TRBJ1-1,CASSLRDRGSNTEAFF,TGTGCCAGCAGCTTACGGGACAGGGGATCAAACACTGAAGCTTTCTTT
-,TRBV4-3,few,TRBJ2-4,CASSQGTVLAKNIQYF,TGCGCCAGCAGCCAAGGGACAGTACTAGCCAAAAACATTCAGTACTTC
-,TRBV30,once,TRBJ1-5,CAWSDISQPQHF,TGTGCCTGGTCGGATATTTCTCAGCCCCAGCATTTT
-,TRBV2,-,TRBJ2-1,CASSEASGGPNEQFF,TGTGCCAGCAGTGAAGCCTCTGGCGGGCCCAATGAGCAGTTCTTC
-,TRBV27,-,TRBJ1-5,CASSRRGNQPQHF,TGTGCCAGCAGTCGGAGGGGGAATCAGCCCCAGCATTTT
-,TRBV29-1,-,TRBJ1-5,CSVIWASSSNQPQHF,TGCAGCGTCATTTGGGCCTCGTCTTCCAATCAGCCCCAGCATTTT
TRBD2,TRBV5-1,-,TRBJ2-5,CASSPVSGGAETQYF,TGCGCCAGCAGCCCGGTTAGCGGGGGGGCGGAGACCCAGTACTTC
TRBD1,TRBV7-2,once,TRBJ1-1,CASSHGQGGDTEAFF,TGTGCCAGCAGTCACGGACAGGGCGGCGACACTGAAGCTTTCTTT
-,TRBV7-3,-,TRBJ2-1,CASSRGLRSAGGEQFF,TGTGCCAGCAGCAGGGGTCTGAGGTCGGCCGGTGGTGAGCAGTTCTTC
-,TRBV29-1,-,TRBJ1-2,CSVPPEPRHGYTF,TGCAGCGTTCCCCCAGAGCCGAGACATGGCTACACCTTC
-,TRBV7-9,few,TRBJ2-6,CASSLAQGTGANVLTF,TGTGCCAGCAGCCTGGCTCAGGGAACTGGGGCCAACGTCCTGACTTTC
-,TRBV2,-,TRBJ2-3,CASKRGGDTQYF,TGTGCCAGCAAGAGAGGTGGAGATACGCAGTATTTT
-,TRBV2,-,TRBJ1-6,CASSLGGIFPLHF,TGTGCCAGCAGTTTGGGGGGGATATTCCCCCTCCACTTT
TRBD1,TRBV15,-,TRBJ2-7,CATSRAGHAGQGTIEQYF,TGTGCCACCAGCAGAGCTGGGCATGCGGGACAGGGAACGATCGAGCAGTACTTC
-,TRBV5-1,once,TRBJ1-1,CASSLEYRDTEAFF,TGCGCCAGCAGCTTGGAATACAGGGACACTGAAGCTTTCTTT
-,TRBV7-8,-,TRBJ2-3,CASNPRRISTDTQYF,TGTGCCAGCAACCCAAGGCGGATAAGCACAGATACGCAGTATTTT
TRBD1,TRBV25-1,-,TRBJ2-7,CASSDLDRGLPGEQYF,TGTGCCAGCAGTGACCTGGACAGGGGCCTCCCGGGCGAGCAGTACTTC
-,TRBV2,-,TRBJ2-5,CASTRGTSRETQYF,TGTGCCAGCACGCGGGGCACCTCCCGAGAGACCCAGTACTTC
-,TRBV9,-,TRBJ1-1,CASSVVPAPSTEAFF,TGTGCCAGCAGCGTAGTTCCGGCACCGAGCACTGAAGCTTTCTTT
-,TRBV6-5,-,TRBJ2-5,CASSGSERETQYF,TGTGCCAGCAGTGGCTCCGAAAGGGAGACCCAGTACTTC
-,TRBV15,-,TRBJ1-1,CATSRDLEGVGAFF,TGTGCCACCAGCAGAGATCTTGAAGGGGTGGGTGCTTTCTTT